The 9 T cell receptor beta chains given below trace back to one sample, sequenced in a study of T cells in Graves' hyperthyroidism and ophthalmopathy. Amplification of TCR beta CDR3 regions was performed using RNA transcripts as template. An initial round of RT-PCR targeting the TCR CDR3 relied on the HTBI primer set. Using its own MiXCR run on the multiplex PCR reads, TCRdb lists one record per CDR3 protein. This table holds roughly 710,000 distinct CDR3 sequences, 35% found once. Sequencing was carried out using blood. These receptors originate from a woman in her thirties or forties with Graves' hyperthyroidism.

This clonotype has a count of ten or more. This rearrangement joins TRBV6-5 to TRBJ1-6; a weak D match, TRBD1 (5 bases). V was shortened by 5 bases and J by 11 bases, with 16 bases between the two germline ends. Germline CDR1 and CDR2: MNHEY and SVGAGI. The CDR3 is 14 residues long. The CDR3 DNA is TGTGCCAGCAGTCCCCAGTGGGACCCAACACCCCTCCACTTT. Its protein product is CASSPQWDPTPLHF.

Only a few counts were recorded for this clonotype. The V call is TRBV7-2, the J call TRBJ1-2, with 10 bases that match TRBD1. The CDR3 has 15 amino acids. The V and J ends lost 5 bases and 5 bases, in that order; junction bases with no gene match: 8. The germline V gene encodes CDR1 SGHTA and CDR2 FQGNSA. CDR3 coding DNA: TGTGCCAGCAGCCAGGGCTGGACAGGGGGTTATGGCTACACCTTC. This gives the protein CASSQGWTGGYGYTF. Full variable domain (remainder filled in from reference TRBV7-2 and TRBJ1-2): GAGVSQSPSNKVTEKGKDVELRCDPISGHTALYWYRQSLGQGLEFLIYFQGNSAPDKSGLPSDRFSAERTGGSVSTLTIQRTQQEDSAVYLCASSQGWTGGYGYTFGSGTRLTVV.

The gene calls are TRBV2 and TRBJ2-7, with D hard to call. This CDR3 region has 12 residues. CDR1 and CDR2 from the germline V gene are SNHLY and FYNNEI. Trimming removed 2 bases at V and 3 bases at J, with 5 bases between. The CDR3 region is CASSESHYEQYF. The CDR3 DNA sequence: TGTGCCAGCAGTGAATCCCACTACGAGCAGTACTTC.

This clonotype was seen many times. The V and J genes are TRBV7-2 and TRBJ2-5; TRBD1 matches at 11 bases. The junction had 3 bases not matched to a gene; V was cut back by 5 bases and J by 4 bases. The CDR3 has 14 residues. The germline V gene has CDR1 SGHTA and CDR2 FQGNSA. CDR3 sequence reads: CASSPDRGRETQYF. CDR3 nucleotide sequence: TGTGCCAGCAGCCCGGACAGGGGGCGAGAGACCCAGTACTTC.

This clonotype showed up just a few times. The J gene is TRBJ1-5, the V gene TRBV19; D possibly corresponds to TRBD1 (6 bases). This CDR3 region has 17 residues. The germline V gene encodes CDR1 LNHDA and CDR2 SQIVND (reference sequence). V gave up 5 bases and J gave up 0 bases, with 17 bases separating them. CDR3 sequence reads: CASSPIHQGYSNQPQHF. The CDR3 DNA follows: TGTGCCAGTAGTCCCATCCATCAGGGGTATAGCAATCAGCCCCAGCATTTT.

The table lists this clonotype with a few counts. The V call is TRBV27, the J call TRBJ1-1; TRBD1 agrees at 11 bases. The CDR3 sequence is 15 residues long. The germline gives CDR1 MNHEY, CDR2 SMNVEV (reference sequence). V gave up 5 bases and J gave up 4 bases; unmatched junction bases: 6. The CDR3 loop reads CASSPGQGASTEAFF. The CDR3 DNA sequence: TGTGCCAGCAGTCCCGGACAGGGGGCGTCCACTGAAGCTTTCTTT.

This chain connects TRBV12-3 or TRBV12-4 to TRBJ1-2; D gene ambiguous. This CDR3 contains 16 residues. Trimming removed 4 bases at V and 0 bases at J, with 15 bases between. The CDR3, as DNA: TGTGCCAGCAGTTCTCGATTCGGTCCAGCTAACTATGGCTACACCTTC. Amino acid sequence: CASSSRFGPANYGYTF.

Details on this clonotype: It is likely a read error, because the conserved phenylalanine at the end of the CDR3 is missing. The chain is built from TRBV7-8 and TRBJ1-1; D is perhaps TRBD1 (5 bases). The length of the CDR3 is 16 residues. V was cut by 1 base and J by 1 base, with 13 bases left in between. Germline values: CDR1 SGHVS, CDR2 FQNEAQ. This CDR3 reads CASSLEGSFSNTEAFL. As DNA, the CDR3 is TGTGCCAGCAGCTTAGAGGGGTCTTTTTCGAACACTGAAGCTTTCCTT.

This clonotype was observed a handful of times. V is TRBV28 and J is TRBJ1-3, with D possibly being TRBD1 (6 bases). The CDR3 has 14 amino acids. Germline-derived CDR1 and CDR2 are MDHEN and SYDVKM. Trimming pared 6 bases from V and 2 bases from J, leaving 11 bases between. The CDR3 DNA follows: TGTGCCAGCAGCTTAGCAGGGGCTGGAAACACCATATATTTT. This codes for CASSLAGAGNTIYF. The variable domain in full, with the rest retrieved from reference TRBV28 and TRBJ1-3, is DVKVTQSSRYLVKRTGEKVFLECVQDMDHENMFWYRQDPGLGLRLIYFSYDVKMKEKGDIPEGYSVSREKKERFSLILESASTNQTSMYLCASSLAGAGNTIYFGEGSWLTVV.